Shown below are 9 T cell receptor beta chains from a single sample sequenced in a study of OX40 agonist ivuxolimab in advanced cancers. Generated by immunoSEQ multiplex PCR, the TCRdb table keeps only in-frame clones and is missing some. The sample consists of approximately 55,000 clones, 87% of them appearing once. The sequenced sample was CD4+ or CD8+ T cells sorted from blood, obtained in a trial of the OX40 agonist ivuxolimab. The source is an adult with an advanced solid tumor such as melanoma, head and neck, liver or kidney cancer.

The chain joins TRBV5-1 to TRBJ2-7; D might be TRBD1 (5 bases). The V end was cut by 0 bases, the J end by 6 bases, with 10 bases between. CDR1 SGHRS and CDR2 YFSETQ come from the germline V gene. This CDR3 region has 13 residues. The DNA for the CDR3 is TGCGCCAGCAGCTTGGAGGCCCAGGGCGAGCAGTACTTC. As protein: CASSLEAQGEQYF.

This clone occurred once. The chain links TRBV29-1 to TRBJ2-3, with 7 bases fitting TRBD1. The germline CDR1 and CDR2 sequences are SQVTM and ANQGSEA. The CDR3 runs to 12 residues. Trimming took 4 bases from V and 6 from J; bases not matched to a gene: 4. CDR3 nucleotide sequence: TGCAGCGTTGCGAGGGGGCTGGATACGCAGTATTTT. Its translation: CSVARGLDTQYF.

This chain connects TRBV7-9 to TRBJ2-1, with TRBD2 matching 13 bases. With V trimmed by 5 bases and J by 15 bases, 4 bases remained unmatched. This CDR3 has 12 residues. The germline gives CDR1 SEHNR, CDR2 FQNEAQ (reference sequence). CDR3 residues: CASSRRLAGGFF. CDR3 nucleotide sequence: TGTGCCAGCAGCAGACGACTAGCGGGAGGGTTCTTC. Together with reference TRBV7-9 and TRBJ2-1, the CDR3 gives the full variable domain: DTGVSQNPRHKITKRGQNVTFRCDPISEHNRLYWYRQTLGQGPEFLTYFQNEAQLEKSRLLSDRFSAERPKGSFSTLEIQRTEQGDSAMYLCASSRRLAGGFFGPGTRLTVL.

In this sample, this clone turned up once. The chain is built from TRBV4-1 and TRBJ2-7; 8 bases fit TRBD2. Germline trimming cut 1 base from V and 3 bases from J; bases unmatched to any gene: 5. Germline V gene data show CDR1 as MGHRA and CDR2 as YSYEKL. The CDR3 is 15 residues long. The CDR3 DNA follows: TGCGCCAGCAGCCAAGCCAGCGGGAGCATCTACGAGCAGTACTTC. Protein product: CASSQASGSIYEQYF.

This sequence joins TRBV11-2 and TRBJ2-6, with D perhaps matching TRBD1 (6 bases). Trimming stripped 2 bases from V and 4 bases from J, with 12 bases between. Germline V gives CDR1 SGHAT, CDR2 FQNNGV. CDR3 length: 16 amino acids. The CDR3 nucleotides read TGTGCCAGCAGCTTATTACTGACAGGCGGGGCCAACGTCCTGACTTTC. It is translated as CASSLLLTGGANVLTF.

Regarding this clone: This CDR3 is also generated by other DNA sequences in the sample. V is TRBV5-1 and J is TRBJ1-4; 9 bases align to TRBD1. The V gene end was trimmed by 5 bases and the J gene end by 5 bases; junction bases not matched to a gene: 4. The CDR3 totals 14 residues. Per the germline V gene, CDR1 is SGHRS and CDR2 is YFSETQ. This CDR3 is CASSFGQGNEKLFF. As DNA, the CDR3 is TGCGCCAGCAGTTTTGGACAGGGGAATGAAAAACTGTTTTTT.

This sequence joins TRBV29-1 and TRBJ2-7; 8 nucleotides align to TRBD1. In germline, CDR1 is SQVTM, CDR2 ANQGSEA. This CDR3 region has 15 residues. J was trimmed by 2 bases and V by 0 bases; bases with no gene match: 6. Here the CDR3 reads CSVEDSRGPTYEQYF. CDR3 in DNA: TGCAGCGTTGAAGATTCCAGGGGGCCTACCTACGAGCAGTACTTC.

V gene TRBV19 combines with J gene TRBJ1-2; no clear D. V was pared by 5 bases and J by 5 bases, with 15 bases between. The CDR3 length is 14 residues. The germline gives CDR1 LNHDA, CDR2 SQIVND (reference sequence). CDR3 bases: TGTGCCAGTAGTGAACAACCAGGTACATATGGCTACACCTTC. Amino acid sequence: CASSEQPGTYGYTF. Complete variable domain (other parts from reference TRBV19 and TRBJ1-2): DGGITQSPKYLFRKEGQNVTLSCEQNLNHDAMYWYRQDPGQGLRLIYYSQIVNDFQKGDIAEGYSVSREKKESFPLTVTSAQKNPTAFYLCASSEQPGTYGYTFGSGTRLTVV.

V usage is TRBV27 and J usage is TRBJ2-1; 8 positions agree with TRBD2. The CDR3 length is 15 residues. CDR1 MNHEY and CDR2 SMNVEV come from the germline V gene (reference sequence). Trimming at V came to 7 bases and at J to 0 bases, leaving 5 bases not matched to a gene. The CDR3 region is CASTLSGSSYNEQFF. Written as DNA, the CDR3 is TGTGCCAGCACCCTGAGCGGGAGCTCCTACAATGAGCAGTTCTTC.